This is a list of T cell receptor beta chains from one sample in a study of cytomegalovirus exposure and HLA in healthy donors. Sequencing used immunoSEQ multiplex PCR; TCRdb keeps in-frame clones, though not all of them. The sample has about 140,000 clones. Sequencing used PBMCs. The receptors here all came from a male donor in good health and CMV-seronegative. Both conserved end residues are part of each CDR3. Each record gives: D gene, V gene, J gene, CDR3 DNA, CDR3 protein. A D gene is named only where the DNA matches it firmly.

d_call: .; v_call: TRBV6-5; j_call: TRBJ2-3; cdr3_nt: TGTGCCAGCAGCCCTGATTGGGGCCGCACAGATACGCAGTATTTT; cdr3_aa: CASSPDWGRTDTQYF
d_call: .; v_call: TRBV19; j_call: TRBJ2-7; cdr3_nt: TGTGCCAGTAGTACAGGTTCGTCGTACGAGCAGTACTTC; cdr3_aa: CASSTGSSYEQYF
d_call: .; v_call: TRBV6-5; j_call: TRBJ2-7; cdr3_nt: TGTGCCAGCAGTTACAGGAAAGGGGGCGAGCAGTACTTC; cdr3_aa: CASSYRKGGEQYF
d_call: .; v_call: TRBV5-1; j_call: TRBJ1-2; cdr3_nt: TGCGCCAGCAGCGTGGGAGGGGGAACGAACTATGGCTACACCTTC; cdr3_aa: CASSVGGGTNYGYTF
d_call: TRBD2; v_call: TRBV4-3; j_call: TRBJ2-7; cdr3_nt: TGCGCCAGCAGCCAGGGAGCGGGGTTCTACGAGCAGTACTTC; cdr3_aa: CASSQGAGFYEQYF
d_call: .; v_call: TRBV5-1; j_call: TRBJ1-1; cdr3_nt: TGCGCCAGCAGCTTGGAGCACTTCACTGAAGCTTTCTTT; cdr3_aa: CASSLEHFTEAFF
d_call: .; v_call: TRBV9; j_call: TRBJ1-1; cdr3_nt: TGTGCCAGCAGAACACCAATGAACACTGAAGCTTTCTTT; cdr3_aa: CASRTPMNTEAFF
d_call: .; v_call: TRBV6-1; j_call: TRBJ2-2; cdr3_nt: TGTGCCAGCAGCTTCTCCAGCGCGAACACCGGGGAGCTGTTTTTT; cdr3_aa: CASSFSSANTGELFF
d_call: .; v_call: TRBV20-1; j_call: TRBJ1-1; cdr3_nt: TGCGCTGTCTGGAGCACTGAAGCTTTCTTT; cdr3_aa: CAVWSTEAFF
d_call: TRBD1; v_call: TRBV18; j_call: TRBJ2-2; cdr3_nt: TGTGCCAGCTCACTCCAGGACAGGGGCACCGGGGAGCTGTTTTTT; cdr3_aa: CASSLQDRGTGELFF
d_call: .; v_call: TRBV6-6; j_call: TRBJ1-5; cdr3_nt: TGTGCCAGCAGTTTTGCAGGTATCAATCAGCCCCAGCATTTT; cdr3_aa: CASSFAGINQPQHF
d_call: .; v_call: TRBV10-1; j_call: TRBJ1-5; cdr3_nt: TGCGCCAGCAGCCTGACGGGGAATCAGCCCCAGCATTTT; cdr3_aa: CASSLTGNQPQHF
d_call: .; v_call: TRBV29-1; j_call: TRBJ2-1; cdr3_nt: TGCAGCGTTGATAGTCACAATGAGCAGTTCTTC; cdr3_aa: CSVDSHNEQFF
d_call: .; v_call: TRBV5-6; j_call: TRBJ2-1; cdr3_nt: TGTGCCAGCAGCTTTTACAGATTGAGCTCCTACAATGAGCAGTTCTTC; cdr3_aa: CASSFYRLSSYNEQFF
d_call: .; v_call: TRBV5-1; j_call: TRBJ1-4; cdr3_nt: TGCGCCAGCGCCCAAGCAGGGACAACTAATGAAAAACTGTTTTTT; cdr3_aa: CASAQAGTTNEKLFF
d_call: .; v_call: TRBV27; j_call: TRBJ2-1; cdr3_nt: TGTGCCAGCAGTTCCCCAGGCGGGACAGCATACAATGAGCAGTTCTTC; cdr3_aa: CASSSPGGTAYNEQFF
d_call: .; v_call: TRBV7-9; j_call: TRBJ1-1; cdr3_nt: TGTGCCAGCAGCCTTGTACAGCAGAACACTGAAGCTTTCTTT; cdr3_aa: CASSLVQQNTEAFF
d_call: TRBD1; v_call: TRBV5-1; j_call: TRBJ1-1; cdr3_nt: TGCGCCAGCAGCGCAGGGGGTTTGAACACTGAAGCTTTCTTT; cdr3_aa: CASSAGGLNTEAFF
d_call: .; v_call: TRBV27; j_call: TRBJ1-1; cdr3_nt: TGTGCCAGCCTCTTCGCGCCGAACACTGAAGCTTTCTTT; cdr3_aa: CASLFAPNTEAFF
d_call: .; v_call: TRBV30; j_call: TRBJ2-1; cdr3_nt: TGTGCCTTAGGACGCCCGAGGGCCGGGAGCTCCTACAATGAGCAGTTCTTC; cdr3_aa: CALGRPRAGSSYNEQFF
d_call: TRBD2; v_call: TRBV7-9; j_call: TRBJ2-1; cdr3_nt: TGTGCCAGCAGCCATGGACTAGCGGGACACAATGAGCAGTTCTTC; cdr3_aa: CASSHGLAGHNEQFF
d_call: .; v_call: TRBV7-9; j_call: TRBJ2-6; cdr3_nt: TGTGCCAGCAGCTTAGGTCTTACTGGGGCCAACGTCCTGACTTTC; cdr3_aa: CASSLGLTGANVLTF
d_call: .; v_call: TRBV7-2; j_call: TRBJ2-6; cdr3_nt: TGTGCCAGCAGCTTACCAGGGGATTACTCTGGGGCCAACGTCCTGACTTTC; cdr3_aa: CASSLPGDYSGANVLTF
d_call: .; v_call: TRBV7-2; j_call: TRBJ2-1; cdr3_nt: TGTGCCAGCAGCTTCGGGGGTAGCTCCTACAATGAGCAGTTCTTC; cdr3_aa: CASSFGGSSYNEQFF
d_call: TRBD1; v_call: TRBV7-2; j_call: TRBJ2-7; cdr3_nt: TGTGCCAGCAAACTAGACAGGGGGAGCGCCTACGAGCAGTACTTC; cdr3_aa: CASKLDRGSAYEQYF
d_call: .; v_call: TRBV29-1; j_call: TRBJ1-1; cdr3_nt: TGCAGCGGAGGTGTCACCGAGGGCACTGAAGCTTTCTTT; cdr3_aa: CSGGVTEGTEAFF
d_call: TRBD2; v_call: TRBV7-3; j_call: TRBJ2-5; cdr3_nt: TGTGCCAGCAGCAGGACTAGCGGGGGCCGTTATCGTGTACGCCAAGAGACCCAGTACTTC; cdr3_aa: CASSRTSGGRYRVRQETQYF
d_call: .; v_call: TRBV19; j_call: TRBJ2-3; cdr3_nt: TGTGCCAGTAGTATAGATCCTGGCAGTGATACGCAGTATTTT; cdr3_aa: CASSIDPGSDTQYF
d_call: TRBD1; v_call: TRBV14; j_call: TRBJ2-5; cdr3_nt: TGTGCCAGCAGCCTTTGGACAGGGGACCGAACCCAGTACTTC; cdr3_aa: CASSLWTGDRTQYF
d_call: TRBD2; v_call: TRBV5-1; j_call: TRBJ2-3; cdr3_nt: TGCGCCAGCAGCTCAGGGACTAGCGGGCGAACAGATACGCAGTATTTT; cdr3_aa: CASSSGTSGRTDTQYF
d_call: TRBD1; v_call: TRBV6-5; j_call: TRBJ2-7; cdr3_nt: TGTGCCAGCAGTCCTGTCGGGACAGGGGGCGAGCAGTACTTC; cdr3_aa: CASSPVGTGGEQYF
d_call: .; v_call: TRBV5-6; j_call: TRBJ1-5; cdr3_nt: TGTGCCAGCAGCTTGAGCAGGGGCTGGGTGGGTACCAAAAATCAGCCCCAGCATTTT; cdr3_aa: CASSLSRGWVGTKNQPQHF
d_call: .; v_call: TRBV5-1; j_call: TRBJ2-1; cdr3_nt: TGCGCCAGCAGCTTGTTGACAGGTTTGAATGAGCAGTTCTTC; cdr3_aa: CASSLLTGLNEQFF
d_call: TRBD1; v_call: TRBV7-6; j_call: TRBJ2-1; cdr3_nt: TGTGCCAGCAGCTCCCGCGACAGGGTTTACAATGAGCAGTTCTTC; cdr3_aa: CASSSRDRVYNEQFF
d_call: TRBD2; v_call: TRBV10-2; j_call: TRBJ2-3; cdr3_nt: TGCGCCAGCAGTGACAGGACTAGCGGGAGGGCAACAGATACGCAGTATTTT; cdr3_aa: CASSDRTSGRATDTQYF
d_call: TRBD1; v_call: TRBV13; j_call: TRBJ1-1; cdr3_nt: TGTGCCAGCAGCTCGTGGGGACAGATGAACACTGAAGCTTTCTTT; cdr3_aa: CASSSWGQMNTEAFF
d_call: TRBD1; v_call: TRBV5-1; j_call: TRBJ1-2; cdr3_nt: TGCGCCAGCAGCGCAAACACGGGACAGGGTTTGAACACCTTC; cdr3_aa: CASSANTGQGLNTF
d_call: TRBD1; v_call: TRBV18; j_call: TRBJ2-2; cdr3_nt: TGTGCCAGCTCACCCTCAGGGGGCCAGCGGGAGCTGTTTTTT; cdr3_aa: CASSPSGGQRELFF
d_call: .; v_call: TRBV6-5; j_call: TRBJ2-2; cdr3_nt: TGTGCCAGCAGCTATTACAGGGACCCCGGGGAGCTGTTTTTT; cdr3_aa: CASSYYRDPGELFF
d_call: .; v_call: TRBV5-5; j_call: TRBJ1-1; cdr3_nt: TGTGCCAGCAGCCTGGGCACCCTCGGTCCTACTGAAGCTTTCTTT; cdr3_aa: CASSLGTLGPTEAFF
d_call: .; v_call: TRBV5-1; j_call: TRBJ1-1; cdr3_nt: TGCGCCAGCAGCTTGGGCTCGGGGGGCACTGAAGCTTTCTTT; cdr3_aa: CASSLGSGGTEAFF
d_call: TRBD1; v_call: TRBV18; j_call: TRBJ2-7; cdr3_nt: TGTGCCAGCTCTCCCGACAGGGTATCCTACGAGCAGTACTTC; cdr3_aa: CASSPDRVSYEQYF
d_call: TRBD1; v_call: TRBV28; j_call: TRBJ1-2; cdr3_nt: TGTGCCAGCAGTTCTAAAATAGGACAGGGAGGCTATGGCTACACCTTC; cdr3_aa: CASSSKIGQGGYGYTF
d_call: TRBD1; v_call: TRBV4-2; j_call: TRBJ1-5; cdr3_nt: TGTGCCAGCAGCCCAGGCCTAAAGACAGGGACCAATCAGCCCCAGCATTTT; cdr3_aa: CASSPGLKTGTNQPQHF
d_call: .; v_call: TRBV5-1; j_call: TRBJ2-2; cdr3_nt: TGCGCCAGCAGCTTATCCGTTATCTCTAACACCGGGGAGCTGTTTTTT; cdr3_aa: CASSLSVISNTGELFF
d_call: TRBD2; v_call: TRBV9; j_call: TRBJ2-5; cdr3_nt: TGTGCCAGCAGCGCGACTAGCGGGGGTGGGGAGACCCAGTACTTC; cdr3_aa: CASSATSGGGETQYF
d_call: .; v_call: TRBV27; j_call: TRBJ2-1; cdr3_nt: TGTGCCAGCACCCTCTATGCGGGGAACAATGAGCAGTTCTTC; cdr3_aa: CASTLYAGNNEQFF
d_call: TRBD1; v_call: TRBV29-1; j_call: TRBJ1-2; cdr3_nt: TGCAGCGTTGAAGAAGGACGGACAGGGCTTAACTATGGCTACACCTTC; cdr3_aa: CSVEEGRTGLNYGYTF
d_call: .; v_call: TRBV27; j_call: TRBJ1-1; cdr3_nt: TGTGCCAGCAGTTTAACATTTAACACTGAAGCTTTCTTT; cdr3_aa: CASSLTFNTEAFF
d_call: .; v_call: TRBV15; j_call: TRBJ1-1; cdr3_nt: TGTGCCACCAGCAGAGATGTGCGGGTAGCTTTCTTT; cdr3_aa: CATSRDVRVAFF
d_call: TRBD1; v_call: TRBV30; j_call: TRBJ2-2; cdr3_nt: TGTGCCTGGAGTGTACTCGGACAGGGGACACCTACCGCGAACACCGGGGAGCTGTTTTTT; cdr3_aa: CAWSVLGQGTPTANTGELFF
d_call: TRBD2; v_call: TRBV5-3; j_call: TRBJ2-3; cdr3_nt: TGTGCCAGAAGCTGGGGCGGGGGGGCCATCGCTTCAGATACGCAGTATTTT; cdr3_aa: CARSWGGGAIASDTQYF
d_call: TRBD1; v_call: TRBV7-2; j_call: TRBJ1-6; cdr3_nt: TGTGCCAGCAGCTTAGACCGGACAGGGATCGTTAATTCACCCCTCCACTTT; cdr3_aa: CASSLDRTGIVNSPLHF
d_call: .; v_call: TRBV19; j_call: TRBJ2-7; cdr3_nt: TGTGCCAGTAGTATCCGTCCGGGGATTGTATACGAGCAGTACTTC; cdr3_aa: CASSIRPGIVYEQYF
d_call: .; v_call: TRBV6-1; j_call: TRBJ2-1; cdr3_nt: TGTGCCAGCAGCCGTACGGGGAATGAGCAGTTCTTC; cdr3_aa: CASSRTGNEQFF
d_call: .; v_call: TRBV6-1; j_call: TRBJ1-1; cdr3_nt: TGTGCCATCATGGTACGGACAGCTAACACTGAAGCTTTCTTT; cdr3_aa: CAIMVRTANTEAFF
d_call: TRBD1; v_call: TRBV7-6; j_call: TRBJ2-7; cdr3_nt: TGTGCCAGCAGCTTAAGGGACAGGAGTTCCTACGAGCAGTACTTC; cdr3_aa: CASSLRDRSSYEQYF
d_call: .; v_call: TRBV19; j_call: TRBJ1-2; cdr3_nt: TGTGCCAGTAGTTTTAGCGGTGGCTACACCTTC; cdr3_aa: CASSFSGGYTF